Below, 18 T cell receptor beta chains from the same sample are listed, as sequenced in a study of cytomegalovirus exposure and HLA in healthy donors. The study ran its PCR with 60 Vbeta and 13 Jbeta primers. TCRdb's table, derived via immunoSEQ multiplex PCR, lists solely in-frame clones and lacks some. The data hold 95,000 to 150,000 clones, with around four fifths observed a single time. Sequences were obtained from PBMCs. The origin of the receptors is a man aged 60 to 69 in good health and CMV-seropositive.

This chain joins TRBV27 and TRBJ1-2; maybe TRBD1 (6 bases). The germline V gene has CDR1 MNHEY and CDR2 SMNVEV (reference sequence). V was pared by 0 bases and J by 3 bases, with 11 bases between. The CDR3 has 15 amino acids. The CDR3 loop reads CASSLSVRGHYGYTF. The CDR3 DNA follows: TGTGCCAGCAGTTTATCAGTCAGGGGACACTATGGCTACACCTTC.

The rearrangement links TRBV11-2 to TRBJ2-2, with 13 nucleotides matching TRBD2. Germline V gene lookup returns CDR1 SGHAT and CDR2 FQNNGV. The J segment lost 4 bases and the V segment lost 5 bases, leaving 4 bases of the junction unmatched. This CDR3 is built from 16 residues. CDR3 DNA sequence: TGTGCCAGCAGCACAAGGACTAGCGGGAGCACCGGGGAGCTGTTTTTT. This encodes CASSTRTSGSTGELFF.

This clone was counted at least ten times. The chain joins TRBV28 to TRBJ2-2; maybe TRBD2 (5 bases). With 5 bases removed from V and 0 bases from J, the gap between germline ends came to 16 bases. CDR1 is MDHEN and CDR2 is SYDVKM in the germline V gene. CDR3 length: 17 residues. The DNA of the CDR3 is TGTGCCAGCAGTACTAACTCCGGACTCGCGAACACCGGGGAGCTGTTTTTT. Translating gives CASSTNSGLANTGELFF.

V gene TRBV5-1 combines with J gene TRBJ1-1; TRBD1 agrees at 8 bases. The CDR3 loop spans 15 amino acids. V was pared by 4 bases and J by 3 bases, with 8 bases of the junction left unmatched. Germline CDR1 reads SGHRS; CDR2 reads YFSETQ. CDR3 protein: CASSPRTGPDTEAFF. The CDR3 bases are TGCGCCAGCAGCCCCAGGACAGGGCCTGACACTGAAGCTTTCTTT.

The gene calls are TRBV2 and TRBJ1-3; D not certain. Germline V gives CDR1 SNHLY, CDR2 FYNNEI. CDR3 length: 13 amino acids. Trimming removed 10 bases at V and 0 bases at J, with 10 bases between. The CDR3 nucleotides are TGTGCCACCCGAGAACCCTCTGGAAACACCATATATTTT. Translated: CATREPSGNTIYF.

This chain links TRBV27 with TRBJ2-3; TRBD2 might be the D (6 bases). With 3 bases removed from V and 1 base from J, the gap between germline ends came to 11 bases. This CDR3 region has 15 residues. CDR1 and CDR2 (germline): MNHEY, SMNVEV (reference sequence). The CDR3, as DNA: TGTGCCAGCAGTTTCGGGAGCCCTGGCACAGATACGCAGTATTTT. Protein product: CASSFGSPGTDTQYF.

J is TRBJ2-5 and V is TRBV5-1, with 7 positions matching TRBD1. The CDR3 covers 15 residues. V lost 4 bases to trimming and J lost 4 bases; unmatched junction nucleotides: 10. Germline values: CDR1 SGHRS, CDR2 YFSETQ. CDR3: CASSVPTGNRETQYF. CDR3 sequence (DNA): TGCGCCAGCAGCGTACCGACAGGGAATCGAGAGACCCAGTACTTC.

This chain joins TRBV4-2 and TRBJ1-1; no clear D. The germline V gene has CDR1 LGHNA and CDR2 YNFKEQ. The V gene lost 0 bases and the J gene lost 0 bases, with 8 bases spanning the gap. The CDR3 is made up of 15 amino acids. The CDR3 here is CASSQEPVLNTEAFF. CDR3 bases: TGTGCCAGCAGCCAAGAACCGGTTTTGAACACTGAAGCTTTCTTT.

The CDR3 is CASSLAAGTKSYEQYF. In DNA, the CDR3 is TGTGCCAGCAGCTTGGCGGCCGGGACTAAATCCTACGAGCAGTACTTC. This chain joins TRBV5-4 and TRBJ2-7, with 7 bases that match TRBD2. This CDR3 is built from 16 residues. Germline V gene sequence: CDR1 SGHNT, CDR2 YYREEE (reference sequence). After removal of 0 bases from V and 1 base from J, the junction contained 7 bases not matched to a gene.

The chain carries TRBV2 and TRBJ2-1; D possibly corresponds to TRBD2 (6 bases). Germline CDR1 and CDR2: SNHLY and FYNNEI. CDR3 size: 16 residues. Trimming cost V 10 bases and J 9 bases, with 28 bases left between them. The CDR3 here is CATIPHREKIPIEQFF. The CDR3 DNA reads TGTGCCACCATACCTCATCGGGAGAAGATCCCCATTGAGCAGTTCTTC.

This sequence joins TRBV9 and TRBJ1-2; D is ambiguous. The germline CDR1 and CDR2 sequences are SGDLS and YYNGEE. The CDR3 is 14 residues long. Trimming stripped 4 bases from V and 3 bases from J, with 13 bases between. CDR3 sequence reads: CASSRGKPDYGYTF. The CDR3 DNA reads TGTGCCAGCAGCAGAGGTAAACCGGACTATGGCTACACCTTC.

The genes are TRBV9 and TRBJ2-3; D uncertain. V lost 1 base and J lost 3, with 15 bases in between. CDR1 SGDLS and CDR2 YYNGEE come from the germline V gene. The CDR3 has 16 residues. CDR3: CASSVTVGRSTDTQYF. In DNA form, the CDR3 reads TGTGCCAGCAGCGTAACAGTGGGCCGCTCGACAGATACGCAGTATTTT.

V is TRBV13 and J is TRBJ2-7, with TRBD2 identical over 8 bases. Germline V CDR1 and CDR2: PRHDT, FYEKMQ (reference sequence). V lost 5 bases and J lost 0; bases outside the gene matches: 12. The CDR3 has 17 residues. The chain's CDR3 is CASSLAPGLAVSYEQYF. CDR3 bases: TGTGCCAGCAGCCTGGCCCCCGGACTAGCCGTCTCCTACGAGCAGTACTTC. The entire variable domain, with the rest obtained from reference TRBV13 and TRBJ2-7, is as follows: AAGVIQSPRHLIKEKRETATLKCYPIPRHDTVYWYQQGPGQDPQFLISFYEKMQSDKGSIPDRFSAQQFSDYHSELNMSSLELGDSALYFCASSLAPGLAVSYEQYFGPGTRLTVT.

The chain carries TRBV19 and TRBJ2-5; 7 bases are a match to TRBD1. The tail of the sequence fits TRBJ2-7 better, so the J call may be wrong. Germline CDR1 and CDR2: LNHDA and SQIVND (reference sequence). The CDR3 extends over 13 amino acids. The CDR3 spells CASSIKQGSEQYF. Here the CDR3 DNA reads TGTGCCAGTAGTATTAAACAGGGGAGCGAGCAGTACTTC.

This clone showed up just a few times. The chain combines TRBV2 with TRBJ1-1; tentative D call: TRBD1 (6 bases). The germline gives CDR1 SNHLY, CDR2 FYNNEI. The CDR3 runs 14 residues. V dropped 7 bases and J dropped 2 bases, with 14 bases sitting between them. This CDR3 is CASNRDTVNTEAFF. DNA of the CDR3: TGTGCCAGCAACCGGGACACTGTAAACACTGAAGCTTTCTTT.

This sequence joins TRBV11-1 and TRBJ1-4; 7 bases match TRBD1. The CDR3 sequence is 15 residues long. CDR1 is SGHAT and CDR2 is FQDESV in the germline V gene (reference sequence). V lost 3 bases to trimming and J lost 5 bases; unmatched junction nucleotides: 6. The CDR3 loop is CASSLGGQTNEKLFF. The CDR3 DNA is TGTGCCAGCAGCTTGGGGGGACAGACGAATGAAAAACTGTTTTTT. The full variable domain, in which reference TRBV11-1 and TRBJ1-4 provide the parts outside the CDR3, is EAEVAQSPRYKITEKSQAVAFWCDPISGHATLYWYRQILGQGPELLVQFQDESVVDDSQLPKDRFSAERLKGVDSTLKIQPAELGDSAMYLCASSLGGQTNEKLFFGSGTQLSVL.

The chain links TRBV10-3 to TRBJ2-5; 9 positions agree with TRBD1. CDR1 is ENHRY and CDR2 is SYGVKD in the germline V gene. The CDR3 contains 17 residues. V shed 1 base and J 5 bases; nucleotides not matched to a gene: 11. The CDR3 region has the DNA TGTGCCATCAGTGAGTTCCAAGGACAGGGGACGGGTGAGACCCAGTACTTC. Protein: CAISEFQGQGTGETQYF.

The V gene is TRBV4-1, the J gene TRBJ2-3; 7 bases line up with TRBD2. CDR1 and CDR2 (germline): MGHRA, YSYEKL. Trimming took 2 bases from V and 3 from J; bases not matched to a gene: 14. This CDR3 is built from 18 residues. DNA for the CDR3: TGCGCCAGCAGCCAAAGGACTAGGGTTGGCGGAAGTACAGATACGCAGTATTTT. Translated: CASSQRTRVGGSTDTQYF.